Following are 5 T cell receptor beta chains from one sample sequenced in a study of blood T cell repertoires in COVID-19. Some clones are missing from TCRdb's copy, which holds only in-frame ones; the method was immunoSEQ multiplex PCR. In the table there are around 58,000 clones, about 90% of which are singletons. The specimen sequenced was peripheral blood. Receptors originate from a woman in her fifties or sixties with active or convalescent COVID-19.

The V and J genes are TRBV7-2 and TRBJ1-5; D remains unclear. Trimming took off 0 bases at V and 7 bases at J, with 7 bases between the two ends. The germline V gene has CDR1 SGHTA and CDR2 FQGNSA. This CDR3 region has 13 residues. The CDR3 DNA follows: TGTGCCAGCAGCTTAGCCTACGGGCAGCCCCAGCATTTT. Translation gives CASSLAYGQPQHF. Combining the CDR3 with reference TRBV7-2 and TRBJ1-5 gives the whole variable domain GAGVSQSPSNKVTEKGKDVELRCDPISGHTALYWYRQSLGQGLEFLIYFQGNSAPDKSGLPSDRFSAERTGGSVSTLTIQRTQQEDSAVYLCASSLAYGQPQHFGDGTRLSIL.

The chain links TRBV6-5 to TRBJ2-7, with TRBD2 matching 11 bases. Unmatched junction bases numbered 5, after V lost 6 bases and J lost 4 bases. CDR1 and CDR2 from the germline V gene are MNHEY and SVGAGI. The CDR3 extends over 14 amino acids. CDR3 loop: CASRVAGGLYEQYF. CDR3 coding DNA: TGTGCCAGCAGGGTAGCGGGGGGGTTGTACGAGCAGTACTTC.

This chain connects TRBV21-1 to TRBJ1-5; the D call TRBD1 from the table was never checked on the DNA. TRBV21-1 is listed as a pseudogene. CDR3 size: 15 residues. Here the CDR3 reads CASSKVRQQDQPQHF. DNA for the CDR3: TGTGCCAGCAGCAAAGTTCGACAGCAGGATCAGCCCCAGCATTTT.

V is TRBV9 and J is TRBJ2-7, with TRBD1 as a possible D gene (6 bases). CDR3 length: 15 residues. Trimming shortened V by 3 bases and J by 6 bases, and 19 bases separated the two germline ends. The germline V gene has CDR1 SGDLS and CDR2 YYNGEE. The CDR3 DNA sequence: TGTGCCAGCAGCGCGTACTCGTTGGGGGCCTCCGAGCAGTACTTC. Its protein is CASSAYSLGASEQYF. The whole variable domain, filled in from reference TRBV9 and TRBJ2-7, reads DSGVTQTPKHLITATGQRVTLRCSPRSGDLSVYWYQQSLDQGLQFLIQYYNGEERAKGNILERFSAQQFPDLHSELNLSSLELGDSALYFCASSAYSLGASEQYFGPGTRLTVT.

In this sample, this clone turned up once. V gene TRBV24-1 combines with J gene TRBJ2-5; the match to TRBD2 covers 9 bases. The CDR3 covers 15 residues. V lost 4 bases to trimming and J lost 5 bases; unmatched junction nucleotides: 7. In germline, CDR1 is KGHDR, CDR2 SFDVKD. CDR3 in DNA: TGTGCCACCAGTGACTCGGGACTAGCAGCGGAGACCCAGTACTTC. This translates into CATSDSGLAAETQYF.